A single sample gave rise to the 25 T cell receptor beta chains below, sequenced in a study of blood T cell repertoires in COVID-19. Measured with immunoSEQ multiplex PCR; TCRdb has only the in-frame clones, and not every one. The repertoire holds tens of thousands of clones, with more than 60% as singletons. The specimen was peripheral blood. The receptors were gathered from a woman between 50 and 59 years old with active or convalescent COVID-19.

The chain joins TRBV7-2 to TRBJ1-2, with 7 bases fitting TRBD1. V lost 1 base and J lost 5; bases outside the gene matches: 7. CDR1 SGHTA and CDR2 FQGNSA come from the germline V gene. The CDR3 covers 15 residues. The CDR3 region is CASSLVVGGQYGYTF. In DNA form, the CDR3 reads TGTGCCAGCAGCTTAGTTGTGGGGGGACAGTATGGCTACACCTTC.

This chain connects TRBV20-1 to TRBJ1-2; 7 bases align to TRBD1. CDR1 is DFQATT and CDR2 is SNEGSKA in the germline V gene (reference sequence). The CDR3 sequence is 15 residues long. Trimming removed 3 bases from V and 3 bases from J; junction bases left unmatched: 10. As DNA, the CDR3 is TGCAGTGCTAGTCCCGGGACAGTTGTTGACTATGGCTACACCTTC. It yields the protein CSASPGTVVDYGYTF.

The chain is built from TRBV18 and TRBJ1-1; D is ambiguous. This CDR3 has 15 residues. Germline CDR1 is KGHSH and CDR2 is LQKENI. The ends were cut back, 6 bases at V and 3 bases at J, with 17 bases in the middle. This chain's CDR3 is CASSQLLSPDTEAFF. CDR3 nucleotides: TGTGCCAGCTCCCAACTCCTGTCCCCCGACACTGAAGCTTTCTTT.

This sequence joins TRBV19 and TRBJ2-7; 9 bases line up with TRBD2. The ends lost 4 bases at V and 6 bases at J; junction bases unmatched: 13. Looked up from germline, CDR1 is LNHDA and CDR2 is SQIVND (reference sequence). This CDR3 spans 16 amino acids. The CDR3 loop is CASSNIAGVASSEQYF. CDR3 coding DNA: TGTGCCAGTAGTAACATAGCGGGAGTCGCGTCTAGCGAGCAGTACTTC.

The V gene is TRBV5-6, the J gene TRBJ1-2; possibly TRBD1 for D (6 bases). Trimming pared 6 bases from V and 2 bases from J, leaving 11 bases between. In germline, CDR1 is SGHDT, CDR2 YYEEEE. CDR3 length equals 13 residues. This chain's CDR3 is CASIVQGNYGYTF. The CDR3 DNA reads TGTGCCAGCATAGTTCAGGGGAACTATGGCTACACCTTC.

The chain combines TRBV5-6 with TRBJ2-7; D uncertain. Germline values: CDR1 SGHDT, CDR2 YYEEEE. Trimming stripped 4 bases from V and 1 base from J, with 9 bases between. The CDR3 runs 13 residues. CDR3 sequence (DNA): TGTGCCAGCAGCCCGGTCGGTTCCTACGAGCAGTACTTC. Protein sequence: CASSPVGSYEQYF.

V gene TRBV6-6 combines with J gene TRBJ1-1; no definite D call. Trimming shortened V by 6 bases and J by 3 bases, and 11 bases separated the two germline ends. Germline lookup yields CDR1 MNHNY and CDR2 SVGAGI (reference sequence). This CDR3 spans 13 amino acids. CDR3 amino acids: CASSRSGDTEAFF. In DNA form, the CDR3 reads TGTGCCAGCAGCCGGTCCGGGGACACTGAAGCTTTCTTT.

This chain connects TRBV28 to TRBJ1-5; D gene uncertain. CDR1 and CDR2 (germline): MDHEN, SYDVKM. V was clipped by 8 bases and J by 7 bases, with 15 bases between them. The CDR3 runs to 13 residues. The CDR3 sequence is CASGWESDQPQHF. The CDR3 DNA is TGTGCCAGCGGGTGGGAGTCAGACCAGCCCCAGCATTTT. Using reference TRBV28 and TRBJ1-5 for the parts outside the CDR3, the full variable domain is DVKVTQSSRYLVKRTGEKVFLECVQDMDHENMFWYRQDPGLGLRLIYFSYDVKMKEKGDIPEGYSVSREKKERFSLILESASTNQTSMYLCASGWESDQPQHFGDGTRLSIL.

The rearrangement uses TRBV28 and TRBJ1-1; D might be TRBD1 (5 bases). The length of the CDR3 is 13 residues. V lost 2 bases and J lost 3, with 7 bases in between. CDR1 and CDR2 (germline): MDHEN, SYDVKM. The CDR3 bases are TGTGCCAGCAGTTTAGGGGCGTACACTGAAGCTTTCTTT. It is translated as CASSLGAYTEAFF.

The chain combines TRBV19 with TRBJ1-1; D unclear. The CDR3 is 12 residues long. Germline V gives CDR1 LNHDA, CDR2 SQIVND (reference sequence). Between the trimmed V and J ends, which lost 6 bases and 8 bases, there was a span of 13 bases. CDR3 protein: CASRRRGGEAFF. CDR3 in DNA: TGTGCCAGTAGGCGAAGAGGAGGCGAAGCTTTCTTT.

This clone was seen a handful of times. V is TRBV5-1 and J is TRBJ1-2; D is unresolved. This CDR3 has 15 residues. V gave up 4 bases and J gave up 2 bases, with 15 bases separating them. In germline, CDR1 is SGHRS, CDR2 YFSETQ. CDR3 DNA: TGCGCCAGCAGCCCGAAGACGGGTTCGAACTATGGCTACACCTTC. Translated, it gives CASSPKTGSNYGYTF. The whole variable domain, remainder taken from reference TRBV5-1 and TRBJ1-2, is KAGVTQTPRYLIKTRGQQVTLSCSPISGHRSVSWYQQTPGQGLQFLFEYFSETQRNKGNFPGRFSGRQFSNSRSEMNVSTLELGDSALYLCASSPKTGSNYGYTFGSGTRLTVV.

The CDR3 protein is CASNRGNEQFF. CDR3 DNA: TGTGCCAGCAACAGGGGTAATGAGCAGTTCTTC. The V and J genes are TRBV28 and TRBJ2-1; the match to TRBD1 covers 7 bases. The CDR3 is 11 amino acids. Per the germline V gene, CDR1 is MDHEN and CDR2 is SYDVKM. The V gene end was trimmed by 7 bases and the J gene end by 7 bases; junction bases not matched to a gene: 1.

In the case of this clone: The junction departs from germline at one end; a sequencing error may be responsible. J is TRBJ1-4 and V is TRBV4-2; maybe TRBD1 (6 bases). Germline V gene data show CDR1 as LGHNA and CDR2 as YNFKEQ. CDR3 size: 15 residues. The DNA for the CDR3 is TGTGCCAGCAGTCAAGGAGGGGGTGGGAGTGAAAAACTGTTTTTT. It codes for CASSQGGGGSEKLFF.

The CDR3 coding sequence is TGTGCCAGCACCCTGAGCGGGGACAGGGAAGCTTTCTTT. It codes for CASTLSGDREAFF. This chain links TRBV7-9 with TRBJ1-1, with TRBD1 identical over 8 bases. The germline gives CDR1 SEHNR, CDR2 FQNEAQ (reference sequence). Trimming cost V 7 bases and J 8 bases; bases outside gene matches: 9. The CDR3 runs 13 residues. Using reference TRBV7-9 and TRBJ1-1 for the parts outside the CDR3, the full variable domain is DTGVSQNPRHKITKRGQNVTFRCDPISEHNRLYWYRQTLGQGPEFLTYFQNEAQLEKSRLLSDRFSAERPKGSFSTLEIQRTEQGDSAMYLCASTLSGDREAFFGQGTRLTVV.

The chain has TRBV27 and TRBJ1-5; TRBD1 agrees at 7 bases. V trimming: 5 bases; J trimming: 0 bases; junction bases outside the gene matches: 10. The CDR3 length is 17 residues. Germline lookup yields CDR1 MNHEY and CDR2 SMNVEV (reference sequence). The CDR3 sequence is CASSPMTGTYSNQPQHF. The CDR3 coding sequence is TGTGCCAGCAGTCCAATGACAGGGACCTATAGCAATCAGCCCCAGCATTTT.

The gene calls are TRBV24-1 and TRBJ2-7, with 11 bases matching TRBD1. CDR3 length: 15 amino acids. Germline CDR1 reads KGHDR; CDR2 reads SFDVKD. V dropped 4 bases and J dropped 4; count of bases not matched to a gene: 5. The CDR3 loop reads CATSDPGQGVYEQYF. CDR3 in DNA: TGTGCCACCAGTGACCCGGGACAGGGGGTGTACGAGCAGTACTTC.

The V gene is TRBV29-1, the J gene TRBJ1-1, with D perhaps TRBD1 (6 bases). Germline V lookup: CDR1 SQVTM, CDR2 ANQGSEA. The CDR3 spans 14 residues. Trimming stripped 6 bases from V and 2 bases from J, with 16 bases between. CDR3 bases: TGCAGCGTCGCGAAAGACAGGACTAACACTGAAGCTTTCTTT. Translating it yields CSVAKDRTNTEAFF.

This rearrangement joins TRBV4-1 to TRBJ1-1; D perhaps matches TRBD1 (6 bases). This CDR3 region has 16 residues. The germline V and J ends were trimmed by 7 bases and 6 bases, with 24 bases remaining between them. Germline V lookup: CDR1 MGHRA, CDR2 YSYEKL. Written as DNA, the CDR3 is TGCGCCAGCACTCGCTCCTCTACAGGGTTTTTTGCTGAAGCTTTCTTT. It encodes CASTRSSTGFFAEAFF.

The CDR3 here is CASSFGNLNTEAFF. DNA for the CDR3: TGCGCCAGCAGCTTCGGTAATTTGAACACTGAAGCTTTCTTT. The rearrangement uses TRBV5-1 and TRBJ1-1, with no clear D. The CDR3 extends over 14 amino acids. CDR1 and CDR2 (germline): SGHRS, YFSETQ. The V and J ends lost 2 bases and 0 bases respectively, with 8 bases between them.

The table lists this clone with a count of one. The chain recombines TRBV12-5 with TRBJ1-1; D gene uncertain. Germline CDR1 LGHNT, CDR2 FRNRAP. CDR3 length: 15 amino acids. The V end lost 2 bases, the J end lost 0 bases, and 10 bases lay between the germline ends. The CDR3 here is CASGLSLLMNTEAFF. The CDR3, as DNA: TGTGCTAGTGGTTTGAGCCTTTTGATGAACACTGAAGCTTTCTTT.

This clone has just a few counts. This rearrangement joins TRBV9 to TRBJ2-1; 8 nucleotides align to TRBD2. Losses at the gene ends were 0 bases for V and 5 bases for J; bases not matched to a gene: 4. Germline CDR1 is SGDLS and CDR2 is YYNGEE. This CDR3 is 15 amino acids long. The CDR3 DNA sequence: TGTGCCAGCAGCGTAGAACTAGCGGAAAACAATGAGCAGTTCTTC. It codes for CASSVELAENNEQFF. The full variable domain, rest sourced from reference TRBV9 and TRBJ2-1, is DSGVTQTPKHLITATGQRVTLRCSPRSGDLSVYWYQQSLDQGLQFLIQYYNGEERAKGNILERFSAQQFPDLHSELNLSSLELGDSALYFCASSVELAENNEQFFGPGTRLTVL.

V is TRBV5-1 and J is TRBJ1-1, with a tentative D call TRBD1 (5 bases). The CDR3 loop spans 15 amino acids. Germline-derived CDR1 and CDR2 are SGHRS and YFSETQ. The V end was cut by 6 bases, the J end by 4 bases, with 19 bases between. CDR3 coding DNA: TGCGCCAGCACCCCAGGCGGGGGGTCTACCACTGAAGCTTTCTTT. Its translation: CASTPGGGSTTEAFF.

This rearrangement joins TRBV28 to TRBJ1-6; D is unresolved. Germline assignment: CDR1 MDHEN and CDR2 SYDVKM. The V end lost 6 bases, the J end lost 10 bases, and 13 bases lay between the germline ends. CDR3 length: 13 residues. CDR3 amino acids: CASSPSEGSPLHF. The CDR3 DNA sequence: TGTGCCAGCAGCCCCAGTGAGGGATCACCCCTCCACTTT.

The V call is TRBV28, the J call TRBJ2-7; D is perhaps TRBD1 (6 bases). The germline V gene encodes CDR1 MDHEN and CDR2 SYDVKM. The CDR3 covers 14 residues. Trimming shortened V by 3 bases and J by 1 base, and 10 bases separated the two germline ends. CDR3 DNA: TGTGCCAGCAGTTTGGCAGGGGAATCCTACGAGCAGTACTTC. This gives the protein CASSLAGESYEQYF.

This rearrangement joins TRBV3-1 (or the pseudogene TRBV3-2) to TRBJ2-7, with 11 nucleotides matching TRBD2. The CDR3 extends over 17 amino acids. Germline CDR1 is LGHDT and CDR2 is YNNKEL (reference sequence). The V segment lost 0 bases and the J segment 2 bases; nucleotides outside the gene matches: 6. The DNA of the CDR3 is TGTGCCAGCAGCCAAGATCTACTAGCGGGAGTGGCCTACGAGCAGTACTTC. Translated: CASSQDLLAGVAYEQYF.